This T cell receptor beta chain was recorded in a study of T cell repertoires in cytomegalovirus infection. The CDR3 length is 15 residues. Trimming took off 3 bases at V and 6 bases at J, with 14 bases between the two ends. In germline, CDR1 is SGHVS, CDR2 FNYEAQ. TCRdb re-analysed the reads in MiXCR, keeping a single row per CDR3 protein. In the table there are about 100,000 distinct CDR3 sequences, roughly 29% of which are singletons. This clonotype was found a few times. Its antigen is undetermined. Source: CD8+ T cells from cultured PBMCs, taken from culture after CMV antigen stimulation. The chain combines TRBV7-6 with TRBJ1-4; D call uncertain. The receptor comes from a human donor in good health (CMV status not recorded). Some clones in this sample may be carry-over from other donors' samples. This CDR3 is CASSLGPAADEKLFF. CDR3 bases: TGTGCCAGCAGCTTGGGCCCCGCCGCGGATGAAAAACTGTTTTTT.